One and the same sample provided the 20 T cell receptor beta chains below, sequenced in a study of spatial heterogeneity in lung cancer (dated 2019 in TCRdb). Overall results and qualifications from the work: A correlation was observed between the number of expanded intratumoral alpha and beta TCRs and the tumor nonsynonymous mutation count.

What these receptors recognize is not known. Interpreted using the paper, the time point label stands for: sample taken at primary tumor resection. Library generation was performed with 5' RACE. Sequenced using a NextSeq 500. TCRdb itself trimmed the public reads at Q25 with fastp, ran MiXCR and retained productive beta chains. Each CDR3 protein gets just one entry, which takes the most common genes and DNA from the rows behind it. This sample comprises about 10,000 distinct CDR3 sequences, around 10% of them detected only once. About 10% of the sample is held by the ten biggest clonotypes. Source: lung tumor tissue, taken at surgery. The receptors shown here come from a male donor with early-stage non-small cell lung cancer.

This clonotype was recorded many times. This beta chain turned up in a library designed for alpha chains; as an off-target read, its abundance says little. The genes are TRBV7-2 and TRBJ2-7; D gene uncertain. Deletions cut 5 bases from V and 3 bases from J, with 8 bases between. Germline V CDR1 and CDR2: SGHTA, FQGNSA. CDR3 length: 12 amino acids. CDR3 bases: TGTGCCAGCAGCCATTTGGGCTACGAGCAGTACTTC. Encoded protein: CASSHLGYEQYF.

This clonotype was observed at least ten times. This beta chain slipped into a library made for alpha chains as a stray read, so its size is not meaningful. The rearrangement links TRBV6-2 or TRBV6-3 to TRBJ2-5; TRBD2 might be the D (6 bases). V was clipped by 8 bases and J by 5 bases, with 12 bases between them. CDR1 MNHEY and CDR2 SVGEGT come from the germline V gene. This CDR3 region has 12 residues. CDR3 sequence reads: CASGPSGETQYF. The DNA of the CDR3 is TGTGCCAGCGGGCCGAGCGGGGAGACCCAGTACTTC.

This clonotype is labeled medium-sized. Being off target in a library aimed at alpha chains, this beta chain has a size of little meaning. The chain combines TRBV5-1 with TRBJ1-5, with D possibly matching TRBD1 (5 bases). Trimming removed 1 base at V and 2 bases at J, with 10 bases between. The length of the CDR3 is 15 residues. In germline, CDR1 is SGHRS, CDR2 YFSETQ. CDR3 DNA sequence: TGCGCCAGCAGCTTGCTTCCGGGGGGCAATCAGCCCCAGCATTTT. This translates into CASSLLPGGNQPQHF.

Many counts were recorded for this clonotype. Found in a library prepared for alpha chains, this beta chain is an off-target read, and its abundance has little meaning. The chain recombines TRBV6-2 or TRBV6-3 with TRBJ2-3; perhaps TRBD2 as D (6 bases). CDR1 MNHEY and CDR2 SVGEGT come from the germline V gene. Trimming took off 8 bases at V and 7 bases at J, with 22 bases between the two ends. The CDR3 is 15 amino acids. DNA for the CDR3: TGTGCCAGCTTCTCCGCGGGACGCCTTATGAATACGCAGTATTTT. Residues: CASFSAGRLMNTQYF.

This clonotype was counted at least ten times. This beta chain was picked up by a library intended for alpha chains and is off target, so its count carries little meaning. The chain couples TRBV11-2 to TRBJ2-2; 7 bases are shared with TRBD2. The CDR3 spans 17 residues. Trimming removed 0 bases from V and 2 bases from J; junction bases left unmatched: 6. Per germline, CDR1 SGHAT and CDR2 FQNNGV. The CDR3: CASSLDRLAANTGELFF. CDR3 coding DNA: TGTGCCAGCAGCTTAGATAGGCTAGCGGCAAACACCGGGGAGCTGTTTTTT.

This clonotype was counted ten times or more. This beta chain was picked up by a library intended for alpha chains and is off target, so its count carries little meaning. The V gene is TRBV6-2 or TRBV6-3, the J gene TRBJ2-7; D remains unclear. Germline CDR1 reads MNHEY; CDR2 reads SVGEGT. The V end was cut by 2 bases, the J end by 4 bases, with 6 bases between. This CDR3 comprises 12 residues. The CDR3, as DNA: TGTGCCAGCAGTTACACCCGGTACGAGCAGTACTTC. Protein: CASSYTRYEQYF.

This clonotype is medium-sized. This beta chain came through as a stray read in a library set up for alpha chains, and its size says little. The chain couples TRBV27 to TRBJ1-1; D is unclear. Germline CDR1 is MNHEY and CDR2 is SMNVEV (reference sequence). This CDR3 has 14 residues. V dropped 6 bases and J dropped 4 bases, with 15 bases sitting between them. The DNA of the CDR3 is TGTGCCAGCAGCCAGAGGGTCATGGCCACTGAAGCTTTCTTT. Its translation: CASSQRVMATEAFF.

Comments on this clonotype: This beta chain is off target for a library built for alpha chains, so its abundance means little. The rearrangement joins TRBV13 to TRBJ2-1, with 10 bases that match TRBD2. The length of the CDR3 is 15 residues. Germline V CDR1 and CDR2: PRHDT, FYEKMQ (reference sequence). V shed 5 bases, J shed 6 bases, and the junction held 7 bases outside the gene matches. This CDR3 reads CASSQGLADLNEQFF. The CDR3 region has the DNA TGTGCCAGCAGCCAAGGACTAGCGGACCTCAATGAGCAGTTCTTC. Complete variable domain (other parts from reference TRBV13 and TRBJ2-1): AAGVIQSPRHLIKEKRETATLKCYPIPRHDTVYWYQQGPGQDPQFLISFYEKMQSDKGSIPDRFSAQQFSDYHSELNMSSLELGDSALYFCASSQGLADLNEQFFGPGTRLTVL.

This clonotype was picked up many times. This beta chain lies outside the target of a library built for alpha chains; its clone size means little. The genes are TRBV11-1 and TRBJ2-2; the D is unclear. Germline assignment: CDR1 SGHAT and CDR2 FQDESV (reference sequence). Trimming left V 6 bases short and J 6 bases short, with 14 bases between. CDR3 length equals 14 residues. The CDR3 DNA is TGTGCCAGCAGGTTACCGGTCGGGCCCGGGGAGCTGTTTTTT. Translated: CASRLPVGPGELFF.

This clonotype was seen repeatedly, ten times or more. This beta chain is a stray sequence in a library constructed for alpha chains; its clone size is not meaningful. The chain is built from TRBV7-3 and TRBJ2-3; TRBD2 matches at 10 bases. This CDR3 is 15 amino acids long. CDR1 is SGHTA, CDR2 FQGTGA, per germline. V lost 5 bases, J lost 3 bases, and 5 bases stayed unmatched. The CDR3 reads CASSVTSGETDTQYF. The DNA of the CDR3 is TGTGCCAGCAGCGTTACTAGCGGGGAGACAGATACGCAGTATTTT.

The sample holds many counts of this clonotype. Little can be read into the size of this beta chain, an off-target read in a library designed for alpha chains. The chain recombines TRBV12-3 or TRBV12-4 with TRBJ2-1, with D unclear. The CDR3 extends over 11 amino acids. Between the trimmed V and J ends, which lost 1 base and 8 bases, there was a span of 3 bases. For the CDR3, the DNA is TGTGCCAGCAGTTTAGGTCATGAGCAGTTCTTC. Protein product: CASSLGHEQFF.

This clonotype was found many times. Because this beta chain is a stray read in a library intended to capture alpha chains, its abundance should not be given much weight. The genes are TRBV20-1 and TRBJ2-3, with D perhaps matching TRBD1 or TRBD2 (5 bases each). Trimming took 0 bases from V and 4 from J, leaving 17 bases between them. The CDR3 sequence is 16 residues long. Germline V gives CDR1 DFQATT, CDR2 SNEGSKA (reference sequence). CDR3 residues: CSARDLGENRADTQYF. The CDR3 nucleotides read TGCAGTGCTAGAGATTTGGGGGAGAATCGGGCAGATACGCAGTATTTT.

As regards this clonotype: Found in a library prepared for alpha chains, this beta chain is an off-target read, and its abundance has little meaning. The chain couples TRBV28 to TRBJ2-7; D possibly corresponds to TRBD1 (6 bases). The V gene lost 9 bases and the J gene lost 4 bases, with 13 bases spanning the gap. CDR1 and CDR2 from the germline V gene are MDHEN and SYDVKM. The CDR3 contains 12 residues. The CDR3 DNA reads as TGTGCCAGTGGACAGTTGGGGTACGAGCAGTACTTC. Amino acids: CASGQLGYEQYF.

The table lists this clonotype with many counts. This beta chain came through as a stray read in a library set up for alpha chains, and its size says little. V gene TRBV27 combines with J gene TRBJ1-1, with D tentatively TRBD1 (6 bases). With 3 bases removed from V and 6 bases from J, the gap between germline ends came to 17 bases. The CDR3 totals 15 residues. The germline CDR1 and CDR2 sequences are MNHEY and SMNVEV (reference sequence). This chain's CDR3 is CASSFNGQGRAEAFF. CDR3 in DNA: TGTGCCAGCAGTTTTAACGGCCAGGGGAGGGCTGAAGCTTTCTTT.

This clonotype was detected a few times. Because the library targeted alpha chains, this beta chain is an off-target read whose size means little. This chain links TRBV14 with TRBJ1-2; no clear D. Trimming shortened V by 0 bases and J by 8 bases, and 13 bases separated the two germline ends. Germline loops: CDR1 SGHDN, CDR2 FVKESK. CDR3 length equals 14 residues. CDR3 region: CASSQDQGPWGYTF. The CDR3 DNA reads as TGTGCCAGCAGCCAAGATCAAGGTCCCTGGGGCTACACCTTC.

This clonotype has a count of ten or more. This beta chain is off target for a library built for alpha chains, so its abundance means little. The chain recombines TRBV27 with TRBJ2-1, with TRBD2 matching over 7 bases. CDR3 size: 14 residues. CDR1 is MNHEY and CDR2 is SMNVEV in the germline V gene (reference sequence). Germline trimming cut 4 bases from V and 6 bases from J; bases unmatched to any gene: 6. The CDR3 loop is CASSWGSGGNEQFF. CDR3 bases: TGTGCCAGCAGTTGGGGGTCGGGAGGCAATGAGCAGTTCTTC.

This clonotype is termed medium-sized (0.01 to 0.1%). This beta chain lies outside the target of a library built for alpha chains; its clone size means little. This chain joins TRBV6-5 and TRBJ1-6; D gene ambiguous. CDR1 MNHEY and CDR2 SVGAGI come from the germline V gene. Between the trimmed V and J ends, which lost 2 bases and 6 bases, there was a span of 8 bases. The CDR3 extends over 14 amino acids. For the CDR3, the DNA is TGTGCCAGCAGTTACGATAGGGTTAATTCACCCCTCCACTTT. The encoded protein is CASSYDRVNSPLHF.

Ten or more counts support this clonotype. This beta chain is a stray sequence in a library constructed for alpha chains; its clone size is not meaningful. The chain combines TRBV9 with TRBJ1-3; D gene ambiguous. Germline V gene lookup returns CDR1 SGDLS and CDR2 YYNGEE. The CDR3 loop spans 16 amino acids. Trimming pared 0 bases from V and 0 bases from J, leaving 10 bases between. In nucleotides, the CDR3 is TGTGCCAGCAGCGTAGGTGGGCAGACCTCTGGAAACACCATATATTTT. Its translation: CASSVGGQTSGNTIYF.

This clonotype occurred many times. Little can be read into the size of this beta chain, an off-target read in a library designed for alpha chains. The V call is TRBV7-9, the J call TRBJ2-5; either TRBD1 or TRBD2 may fit D (5 bases each). The CDR3 is made up of 18 amino acids. Germline lookup yields CDR1 SEHNR and CDR2 FQNEAQ (reference sequence). Trimming cost V 6 bases and J 1 base, with 24 bases left between them. CDR3 nucleotides: TGTGCCAGCAGTTTCTTTCCTTCTGACTGGGGACCCCAAGAGACCCAGTACTTC. It specifies CASSFFPSDWGPQETQYF. Combining the CDR3 with reference TRBV7-9 and TRBJ2-5 gives the whole variable domain DTGVSQNPRHKITKRGQNVTFRCDPISEHNRLYWYRQTLGQGPEFLTYFQNEAQLEKSRLLSDRFSAERPKGSFSTLEIQRTEQGDSAMYLCASSFFPSDWGPQETQYFGPGTRLLVL.

This clonotype was detected many times. This beta chain lies outside the target of a library built for alpha chains; its clone size means little. This chain connects TRBV6-1 to TRBJ1-5; D is ambiguous. Germline CDR1 is MNHNS and CDR2 is SASEGT. The V end was cut by 1 base, the J end by 4 bases, with 8 bases between. The CDR3 sequence is 14 residues long. DNA of the CDR3: TGTGCCAGCAGTGAAGAATCCGGGAATCAGCCCCAGCATTTT. Translating gives CASSEESGNQPQHF.